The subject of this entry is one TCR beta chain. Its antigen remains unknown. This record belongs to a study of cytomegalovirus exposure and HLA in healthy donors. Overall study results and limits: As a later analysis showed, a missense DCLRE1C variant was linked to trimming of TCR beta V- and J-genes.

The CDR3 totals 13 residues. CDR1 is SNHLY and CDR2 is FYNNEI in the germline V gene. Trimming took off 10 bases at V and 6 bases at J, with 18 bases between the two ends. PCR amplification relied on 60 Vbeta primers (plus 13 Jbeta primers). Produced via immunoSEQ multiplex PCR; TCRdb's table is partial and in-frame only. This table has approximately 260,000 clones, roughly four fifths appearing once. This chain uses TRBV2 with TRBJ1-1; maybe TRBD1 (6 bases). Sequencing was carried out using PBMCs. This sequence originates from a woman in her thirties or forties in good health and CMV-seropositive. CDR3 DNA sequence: TGTGCCACCGGGGGGGGCAGCCTCTCTGAAGCTTTCTTT. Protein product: CATGGGSLSEAFF.